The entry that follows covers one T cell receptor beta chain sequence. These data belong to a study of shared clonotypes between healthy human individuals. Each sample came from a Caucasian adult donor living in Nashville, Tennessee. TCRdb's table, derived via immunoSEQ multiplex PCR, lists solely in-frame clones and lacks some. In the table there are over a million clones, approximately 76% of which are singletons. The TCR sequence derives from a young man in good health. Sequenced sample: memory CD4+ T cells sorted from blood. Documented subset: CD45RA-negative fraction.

The CDR3 spells CASSARPPGGSGNTIYF. The CDR3 nucleotides read TGTGCCAGCAGCGCCCGACCTCCGGGGGGCTCTGGAAACACCATATATTTT. The chain combines TRBV7-8 with TRBJ1-3, with a weak D call TRBD1 (5 bases). The CDR3 sequence is 17 residues long. V lost 5 bases, J lost 0 bases, and 17 bases lay in between. Germline CDR1 is SGHVS and CDR2 is FQNEAQ.